This T cell receptor (beta chain) was observed in a study of early T cells in non-severe SARS-CoV-2 infection. Study-wide background: Chains from this unsorted whole-blood bulk RNA could not be paired. Study-level results: A preference for anti-spike CD8 responses marked VDJdb matching, which missed private and CD4 specificities.

This CDR3 has 15 amino acids. Germline-derived CDR1 and CDR2 are SGHRS and YFSETQ. The V segment lost 2 bases and the J segment 4 bases; nucleotides outside the gene matches: 5. The table lists this clonotype with a few counts. Its specificity is not known. The TCR library protocol was used to attach unique molecular identifiers. These identifiers were attached to individual cDNA molecules. Using its own MiXCR run on the 5' RACE reads, TCRdb lists one record per CDR3 protein. Of 45,000 to 60,000 distinct CDR3 sequences listed, approximately 10% are singletons. Input material: whole blood. The source is an adult who was a healthcare worker with PCR-confirmed SARS-CoV-2 infection or an uninfected control (not recorded which). The chain is built from TRBV5-1 and TRBJ2-5; 10 nucleotides line up with TRBD2. The CDR3 region has the DNA TGCGCCAGCAGCTTCCGGTCTAGCGGGGGAGAGACCCAGTACTTC. Translation gives CASSFRSSGGETQYF.